This T cell receptor beta chain was recorded in a study of shared clonotypes between healthy human individuals (dated by TCRdb to 2019 to 2021). General notes on the study: The cohort included three men and a couple of women between 18 and 49 years of age. To estimate repertoire size and how much clonotype sharing occurs between individuals, the study deeply sequenced the blood TCR repertoires of roughly 5 healthy adults. To increase sequencing depth and limit assay-specific biases, different laboratories used diverse techniques to prepare libraries and sequence TCR repertoires. Between about 0.85 and 10 billion PBMCs per donor were obtained by leukapheresis. For each donor, CD4 naive and CD4 memory were each given three plates, CD8 naive was given two plates, and CD8 memory was given one plate. General study outcomes and caveats: Sampling was restricted to blood, and TCR repertoires in tissues likely differ from the TCR repertoires found in blood. Across four donors, approximately 5% of naive CD4, approximately 3.6% of naive CD8, 2.3% of memory CD4, and roughly 0.41% of memory CD8 clonotypes were shared. Incomplete sequencing was indicated by rarefaction of sorted-subset datasets, despite the large sequencing depth. Larger estimated clonotype richness was generally found for naive subsets than for memory subsets. Because the study included only a small number of donors, the genetic and exposure-history diversity represented was limited. Pairwise subsampling indicated that sequencing depth was expected to affect the degree of clonotype sharing among donors. Clonotypes shared by all four sorted-subset donors showed higher generation probabilities than non-shared clonotypes.

Concerning this clone: This clone's antigen is unknown. The input lacks base qualities; no much larger clone sits a single base away. The same CDR3 is also encoded by other DNA sequences in this sample.

The donors were healthy, HIV-negative adults who had no recently reported acute infections or vaccinations. Every donor was a Caucasian adult residing in Nashville, Tennessee, USA. CD4+ T cells were enriched by magnetic negative selection, after which naive cells were positively selected on CD45RA and the negative fraction was taken as the memory subset. After blood collection by leukapheresis, PBMCs were isolated using Ficoll-Histopaque density gradient centrifugation and then cryopreserved in the vapor phase of liquid nitrogen. Analytical flow cytometry was used to check the purity and quantity of each magnetically sorted T cell population. From each sorted fraction, genomic DNA was isolated and quantified by UV absorbance on a Nanodrop 2000c. The germline V gene gives CDR1 as SGHRS and CDR2 as YFSETQ. Including the terminal cysteine and phenylalanine, the CDR3 comprises 15 residues. CDR3 DNA only is kept here, 45 bases in frame from base 1. Trimmed from V: 0 bases; trimmed from J: 4 bases; junction bases lacking a gene match: 5.

Using the deep immunoSEQ assay, multiplex PCR amplified TCR CDR3 regions from genomic DNA. Genomic DNA extracted from each cell subset was distributed evenly over all wells of several immunoSEQ 96-well plates, and each plate served as one replicate. For sorted subsets, about 0.2 ug genomic DNA, equal to tens of thousands of T cell genomes, was loaded into each replicate PCR. The purified libraries were quantified using a Qubit 3.0 fluorometer, sized with a Bioanalyzer 2100, and then quantified again using the KAPA Library Quantification kit. Each immunoSEQ 96-well plate was sequenced on its own single-read 150-cycle Illumina NextSeq 550 flow cell. The authors processed their data as follows. Because the immunoSEQ output included only junctional sequences and no quality scores, the filtering could not be the same as the filtering used for full-length reads. Sequences were annotated with PyIR, a Python wrapper for IgBLAST v1.9, and V/J genes and CDR3 were assigned using IMGT germline references. Any read was removed if the V/J assignment was weak (E-value above 1e-6), the CDR3 was missing, or the read contained stop codons, out-of-frame junctions, or ambiguous translated residues. V3J clonotypes were defined by identical inferred V gene, J gene, and CDR3 amino acid sequence. To compute the percentage overlap between repertoires, the number of shared unique clonotypes was divided by the size of the smaller repertoire. Three approaches were used to assess repertoire richness: RTK rarefaction, the Chao1 estimator, and Recon v2.1 estimates of unobserved clonotypes. Generation probabilities were computed with OLGA for all TCRbeta clonotypes obtained by the gDNA method from several donors. TCRdb's version of the immuneACCESS table is confined to in-frame rearrangements and falls short of the full clone set. An unresolved V gene accounts for under half of the shortfall where checked; the remainder is of unknown origin. V and J calls and clone size are those listed in that table; D and trimming were worked out from the DNA. This sample comprises roughly 530,000 clones, 95% to 97% of them detected only once. The leading ten clones occupy about 0.064% of the sample.

The sequenced material came from naive CD4+ T cells sorted from blood. This sample's cell subset or site label indicates: CD45RA+ positively selected. Recombination connected TRBV5-1 to TRBJ2-7; the central 9 bases match TRBD2. This sequence was found in a young woman in good health. The CDR3 reads CASSLGLAGIYEQYF. The DNA is as follows: TGCGCCAGCAGCTTGGGGCTAGCGGGAATTTACGAGCAGTACTTC.